A selection of T cell receptor beta chains follows, all from one sample in a study of STAT5B mutations in CD4+ large granular lymphocyte leukemia. Profiled with immunoSEQ multiplex PCR; TCRdb holds only in-frame clones, not every one. This sample carries about 34,000 clones, about nine tenths of them seen once, and the ten largest clones take roughly 0.95%. Sequencing was performed on CD4+ T cells from blood buffy coats. The receptors were gathered from a human donor in good health. CDR3s include the opening cysteine and the closing phenylalanine or tryptophan. Each record gives: V gene, D gene, clone size, J gene, CDR3 protein, CDR3 DNA. The D gene is left open where the match is weak. For some rows the clone size is stated as once, few or many, or as a class when expanded; others skip it.

V gene: TRBV18
D gene: TRBD2
clone size: -
J gene: TRBJ2-1
CDR3 protein: CASSPKREGSNEQFF
CDR3 DNA: TGTGCCAGCTCACCTAAGCGGGAGGGTTCCAATGAGCAGTTCTTC

V gene: TRBV5-1
D gene: -
clone size: -
J gene: TRBJ2-7
CDR3 protein: CASSSGNSEQYF
CDR3 DNA: TGCGCCAGCAGCTCGGGGAACTCCGAGCAGTACTTC

V gene: TRBV10-2
D gene: -
clone size: -
J gene: TRBJ1-3
CDR3 protein: CASKPGTTRSGNTIYF
CDR3 DNA: TGCGCCAGTAAACCCGGGACGACTCGTTCTGGAAACACCATATATTTT

V gene: TRBV19
D gene: -
clone size: once
J gene: TRBJ1-1
CDR3 protein: CATTGRSTEAFF
CDR3 DNA: TGTGCCACCACCGGACGTTCCACTGAAGCTTTCTTT

V gene: TRBV6-5
D gene: TRBD2
clone size: -
J gene: TRBJ2-3
CDR3 protein: CASRVSGGSDTQYF
CDR3 DNA: TGTGCCAGCAGGGTTAGCGGGGGTTCAGATACGCAGTATTTT

V gene: TRBV7-2
D gene: -
clone size: -
J gene: TRBJ1-2
CDR3 protein: CASSLEGRDYGYTF
CDR3 DNA: TGTGCCAGCAGCTTAGAAGGGAGGGACTATGGCTACACCTTC

V gene: TRBV19
D gene: TRBD1
clone size: -
J gene: TRBJ2-4
CDR3 protein: CASSPRTGGIYIQYF
CDR3 DNA: TGTGCCAGTAGTCCCCGGACAGGGGGTATATACATTCAGTACTTC

V gene: TRBV6-1
D gene: TRBD1
clone size: -
J gene: TRBJ2-7
CDR3 protein: CASSLGQGAPYEQYF
CDR3 DNA: TGTGCCAGCAGTTTGGGACAGGGGGCCCCCTACGAGCAGTACTTC

V gene: TRBV19
D gene: TRBD1
clone size: -
J gene: TRBJ1-6
CDR3 protein: CASNYGDRGNSPLHF
CDR3 DNA: TGTGCCAGTAATTACGGGGACAGGGGTAATTCACCCCTCCACTTT

V gene: TRBV6-4
D gene: -
clone size: -
J gene: TRBJ2-3
CDR3 protein: CASSDSTSVARDTQYF
CDR3 DNA: TGTGCCAGCAGTGACTCGACGTCCGTCGCGCGAGATACGCAGTATTTT

V gene: TRBV7-2
D gene: TRBD1
clone size: -
J gene: TRBJ1-1
CDR3 protein: CASSLNRGGNTEAFF
CDR3 DNA: TGTGCCAGCAGCCTAAACAGGGGTGGCAACACTGAAGCTTTCTTT

V gene: TRBV5-1
D gene: TRBD1
clone size: -
J gene: TRBJ1-2
CDR3 protein: CASSSDRPSTVYGYTF
CDR3 DNA: TGCGCCAGCAGCTCGGACAGGCCTTCTACCGTCTATGGCTACACCTTC

V gene: TRBV6-1
D gene: -
clone size: -
J gene: TRBJ2-5
CDR3 protein: CASSHYRGEETQYF
CDR3 DNA: TGTGCCAGCAGCCATTATCGTGGTGAAGAGACCCAGTACTTC

V gene: TRBV5-1
D gene: TRBD1
clone size: -
J gene: TRBJ2-5
CDR3 protein: CASESGTGGLETQYF
CDR3 DNA: TGCGCCAGCGAATCTGGGACAGGGGGACTGGAGACCCAGTACTTC

V gene: TRBV7-2
D gene: TRBD1
clone size: -
J gene: TRBJ2-3
CDR3 protein: CASSLDGQGRRTGTDTQYF
CDR3 DNA: TGTGCCAGCAGCTTGGATGGACAGGGGCGACGAACAGGCACAGATACGCAGTATTTT

V gene: TRBV6-6
D gene: -
clone size: -
J gene: TRBJ1-2
CDR3 protein: CASSSPQGSYGYTF
CDR3 DNA: TGTGCCAGCAGCTCCCCACAGGGATCCTATGGCTACACCTTC